The 5 T cell receptor beta chains reported below all come from one sample, sequenced in a study of OX40 agonist ivuxolimab in advanced cancers. Libraries were constructed by the immunoSEQ multiplex PCR assay. This is the immuneACCESS table as TCRdb keeps it, with only in-frame sequences that have V and J called. A part of the clones is gone; compared with another copy, unresolved V genes explain less than half, and the rest is unexplained. This sample lists tens of thousands of clones; approximately 88% were detected once. Just over 0.55% of the sample lies in the top ten. The starting material was CD4+ or CD8+ T cells sorted from blood, obtained in a trial of the OX40 agonist ivuxolimab. The receptors shown here come from an adult with an advanced solid tumor such as melanoma, head and neck, liver or kidney cancer.

The chain combines TRBV5-1 with TRBJ2-6; no firm D call. The CDR3 covers 15 residues. Germline V gene sequence: CDR1 SGHRS, CDR2 YFSETQ. Between the trimmed V and J ends, which lost 0 bases and 1 base, there was a span of 5 bases. The CDR3 bases are TGCGCCAGCAGCTTGGACCTGTCTGGGGCCAACGTCCTGACTTTC. It yields the protein CASSLDLSGANVLTF.

CDR3 region: CASSFGASRNIQYF. CDR3 coding DNA: TGTGCCAGCAGCTTTGGGGCCTCTCGAAACATTCAGTACTTC. The chain joins TRBV5-6 to TRBJ2-4, with a possible D match to TRBD1 (5 bases). Trimming removed 2 bases at V and 6 bases at J, with 12 bases between. The CDR3 is made up of 14 amino acids. CDR1 SGHDT and CDR2 YYEEEE come from the germline V gene.

J is TRBJ2-7 and V is TRBV21-1; TRBD2 reflects the table's D call only, with no check against the DNA. TRBV21-1 is an annotated pseudogene. CDR3 length equals 12 residues. The CDR3 sequence: CASSKARYEQYF. CDR3 DNA sequence: TGTGCCAGCAGCAAAGCTCGCTACGAGCAGTACTTC.

The rearrangement uses TRBV2 and TRBJ1-5; D remains ambiguous. CDR1 is SNHLY and CDR2 is FYNNEI in the germline V gene. CDR3 length: 14 residues. Trimming took 1 base from V and 5 from J, leaving 9 bases between them. CDR3 sequence reads: CASSEVRRDQPQHF. The CDR3 DNA reads TGTGCCAGCAGTGAAGTACGGAGAGATCAGCCCCAGCATTTT.

The chain uses TRBV5-6 and TRBJ1-2; a weak D match, TRBD1 (5 bases). Trimming stripped 0 bases from V and 2 bases from J, with 11 bases between. The germline V gene encodes CDR1 SGHDT and CDR2 YYEEEE. The CDR3 length is 15 residues. The CDR3 DNA follows: TGTGCCAGCAGCTTGGGGCCGGGGGACAACTATGGCTACACCTTC. Its protein product is CASSLGPGDNYGYTF.